This T cell receptor (beta chain) derives from a study of molecular identifiers for immune sequencing clone quantification. TCRdb independently ran MiXCR on the PCR reads; one entry per CDR3 protein. The data contain about half a million distinct CDR3 sequences, about 20% of them singletons. J was trimmed by 4 bases and V by 1 base; bases with no gene match: 2. CDR3 length equals 15 residues. Germline values: CDR1 SGHVS, CDR2 FNYEAQ. This clonotype was recorded many times. The sequenced sample was naive CD8+ T cells from blood, with Jurkat cell RNA spiked in. Subset here: FACS-sorted CD8+CD4-CCR7+CD45RA+ naive T cells. V and J are TRBV7-6 and TRBJ2-1; 9 bases align to TRBD2. The TCR comes from a human donor in good health. Some libraries in this study had Jurkat cell RNA spiked in. CDR3 protein: CASSLGTSDYNEQFF. The CDR3 DNA is TGTGCCAGCAGCTTAGGGACTAGCGATTACAATGAGCAGTTCTTC.